The 26 T cell receptor beta chains reported below all come from one sample, sequenced in a study of T cells after posttransplantation cyclophosphamide. Sequenced by immunoSEQ multiplex PCR; TCRdb stores in-frame clones only, minus some. The sample includes 15,000 to 20,000 clones, about nine tenths of them seen just once. Treatment was busulfan-fludarabine conditioning, a marrow graft, and cyclophosphamide on days +3 and +4. This material consisted of PBMCs, taken after allogeneic stem cell transplant with posttransplant cyclophosphamide. The receptor set was obtained from a female patient aged 40 to 50 who received an allogeneic stem cell transplant from a related donor, was CMV-positive, and had no GVHD. Some T cells may be provided by the graft donor.

This clone occurred a few times. The chain is built from TRBV29-1 and TRBJ1-1, with D possibly being TRBD1 (6 bases). The germline V gene has CDR1 SQVTM and CDR2 ANQGSEA. V shed 7 bases and J shed 0 bases, with 12 bases lying between them. The CDR3 is 13 amino acids. CDR3 region: CSAHGTLNTEAFF. The CDR3 coding sequence is TGCAGCGCCCACGGGACACTGAACACTGAAGCTTTCTTT.

This sequence joins TRBV4-2 and TRBJ2-5; 9 nucleotides align to TRBD2. The V gene's germline CDR1 is LGHNA and CDR2 YNFKEQ. After removal of 0 bases from V and 3 bases from J, the junction contained 5 bases not matched to a gene. The CDR3 extends over 16 amino acids. CDR3 amino acids: CASSQEGGRVKETQYF. Written as DNA, the CDR3 is TGTGCCAGCAGCCAAGAAGGCGGGAGGGTAAAAGAGACCCAGTACTTC.

The chain joins TRBV18 to TRBJ2-1; 7 nucleotides line up with TRBD2. The CDR3 spans 15 residues. CDR1 and CDR2 (germline): KGHSH, LQKENI. Trimming removed 1 base from V and 4 bases from J; junction bases left unmatched: 4. CDR3 DNA sequence: TGTGCCAGCTCACCACGGGGCGGGGGATACAATGAGCAGTTCTTC. Amino acids: CASSPRGGGYNEQFF.

This clone occurred a few times. This rearrangement joins TRBV10-2 to TRBJ2-7; 7 positions match TRBD1. The CDR3 is 14 residues long. Trimming removed 4 bases from V and 3 bases from J; junction bases left unmatched: 6. Germline CDR1 and CDR2: WSHSY and SAAADI. The CDR3 loop reads CASSAPDRIYEQYF. Here the CDR3 DNA reads TGCGCCAGCAGTGCCCCGGACAGGATCTACGAGCAGTACTTC.

This sequence joins TRBV12-5 and TRBJ2-5; 8 bases fit TRBD2. Trimming cost V 0 bases and J 4 bases; bases outside gene matches: 7. In germline, CDR1 is LGHNT, CDR2 FRNRAP. The CDR3 is 16 amino acids. The CDR3 sequence is CASGLVLGAGGETQYF. The CDR3 DNA reads TGTGCTAGTGGTTTGGTACTTGGGGCGGGGGGAGAGACCCAGTACTTC.

The V call is TRBV5-1, the J call TRBJ2-3, with TRBD2 matching over 14 bases. CDR3 size: 18 residues. V trimming: 2 bases; J trimming: 2 bases; junction bases outside the gene matches: 7. Germline values: CDR1 SGHRS, CDR2 YFSETQ. For the CDR3, the DNA is TGCGCCAGCAGCTTACGACTAGCGGGAGGGGGGCACACAGATACGCAGTATTTT. This gives the protein CASSLRLAGGGHTDTQYF.

V is TRBV9 and J is TRBJ1-2; unclear D gene. V lost 0 bases and J 7 bases, leaving 13 bases between the germline ends. Germline CDR1 SGDLS, CDR2 YYNGEE. This CDR3 region has 14 residues. This CDR3 is CASSVGQAASGYTF. The CDR3 DNA is TGTGCCAGCAGCGTAGGGCAAGCGGCTTCTGGCTACACCTTC.

The chain joins TRBV4-1 to TRBJ2-7; 7 bases match TRBD1. This CDR3 region has 13 residues. J lost 5 bases, V lost 4 bases, and 5 bases had no gene match. The germline V gene has CDR1 MGHRA and CDR2 YSYEKL. CDR3 in amino acids: CASSRLTGNEQYF. The CDR3 DNA sequence: TGCGCCAGCAGCCGATTGACAGGGAACGAGCAGTACTTC.

The chain is built from TRBV6-5 and TRBJ2-3, with D hard to call. This CDR3 comprises 15 residues. The germline V and J ends were trimmed by 11 bases and 2 bases, with 20 bases remaining between them. Germline lookup yields CDR1 MNHEY and CDR2 SVGAGI. The CDR3 is CAAAGLGSPTDTQYF. As DNA, the CDR3 is TGTGCCGCGGCCGGCCTCGGCTCCCCCACAGATACGCAGTATTTT.

This chain links TRBV28 with TRBJ2-7; D may be TRBD1 (6 bases). Germline CDR1 reads MDHEN; CDR2 reads SYDVKM. Between the trimmed V and J ends, which lost 7 bases and 4 bases, there was a span of 17 bases. The CDR3 totals 14 residues. The CDR3 DNA follows: TGTGCCAGCACCGTAACAACAGGGTTATACGAGCAGTACTTC. Translated: CASTVTTGLYEQYF.

This clone came up a few times. The J gene is TRBJ2-7, the V gene TRBV10-3, with TRBD2 identical over 8 bases. Looked up from germline, CDR1 is ENHRY and CDR2 is SYGVKD. The V and J ends lost 8 bases and 0 bases, in that order; junction bases with no gene match: 6. The CDR3 has 14 amino acids. The CDR3 nucleotides are TGTGCCATCTCACTAAGCGGGAGCTCCTACGAGCAGTACTTC. It is translated as CAISLSGSSYEQYF.

J is TRBJ1-2 and V is TRBV18, with D maybe TRBD1 (5 bases). This CDR3 has 15 amino acids. The germline V gene has CDR1 KGHSH and CDR2 LQKENI. V lost 5 bases and J lost 4, with 17 bases in between. CDR3 in amino acids: CASSKSGGSGYGYTF. The CDR3 DNA follows: TGTGCCAGCTCAAAGTCGGGGGGAAGCGGCTATGGCTACACCTTC.

This clone was observed once. The CDR3 bases are TGTGCCAGCAGTCCCGGACAGAACACTGAAGCTTTCTTT. It encodes CASSPGQNTEAFF. The chain carries TRBV6-6 and TRBJ1-1; D might be TRBD1 (5 bases). CDR1 and CDR2 (germline): MNHNY, SVGAGI (reference sequence). The CDR3 consists of 13 residues. Trimming stripped 5 bases from V and 1 base from J, with 8 bases between.

This clone has just one count. The chain is built from TRBV5-1 and TRBJ1-1, with D possibly TRBD1 on 5 matching bases. The CDR3 sequence is 15 residues long. Germline V gene sequence: CDR1 SGHRS, CDR2 YFSETQ. Trimming removed 4 bases at V and 6 bases at J, with 19 bases between. The CDR3 DNA reads as TGCGCCAGCAGCCCACCACGAGCGGGGCCGGCTGAAGCTTTCTTT. It translates to CASSPPRAGPAEAFF.

The gene calls are TRBV7-8 and TRBJ2-6; D gene ambiguous. With 1 base removed from V and 2 bases from J, the gap between germline ends came to 6 bases. The length of the CDR3 is 15 residues. Looked up from germline, CDR1 is SGHVS and CDR2 is FQNEAQ. DNA for the CDR3: TGTGCCAGCAGCTTAGATAGCACTGGGGCCAACGTCCTGACTTTC. It specifies CASSLDSTGANVLTF.

This clone was seen a handful of times. The rearrangement links TRBV4-3 to TRBJ2-6; 8 positions agree with TRBD2. V shed 4 bases and J 1 base; nucleotides not matched to a gene: 3. Germline V lookup: CDR1 LGHNA, CDR2 YSLEER. This CDR3 is built from 16 residues. The CDR3 nucleotides are TGCGCCAGCAGCCGATCGGGGGGGTCTGGGGCCAACGTCCTGACTTTC. Amino acid sequence: CASSRSGGSGANVLTF.

The V gene is TRBV4-1, the J gene TRBJ2-1, with 9 bases lining up with TRBD2. The CDR3 extends over 15 amino acids. V dropped 4 bases and J dropped 6; count of bases not matched to a gene: 7. CDR1 is MGHRA and CDR2 is YSYEKL in the germline V gene. Written as DNA, the CDR3 is TGCGCCAGCAGCCCTTACGCGGGAGGGCCCAATGAGCAGTTCTTC. Translation gives CASSPYAGGPNEQFF.

The chain is built from TRBV4-2 and TRBJ1-5, with D perhaps TRBD1 (5 bases). Germline CDR1 LGHNA, CDR2 YNFKEQ. V shed 0 bases and J shed 2 bases, with 8 bases lying between them. The CDR3 is 15 residues long. Here the CDR3 reads CASSQEGGGNQPQHF. CDR3 sequence (DNA): TGTGCCAGCAGCCAAGAGGGGGGGGGCAATCAGCCCCAGCATTTT.

Here the CDR3 reads CASSFGQGGNIQYF. The CDR3 bases are TGCGCCAGCAGCTTCGGACAGGGTGGGAACATTCAGTACTTC. The rearrangement links TRBV5-1 to TRBJ2-4, with TRBD1 matching 8 bases. Trimming at V came to 2 bases and at J to 7 bases, leaving 5 bases not matched to a gene. Germline values: CDR1 SGHRS, CDR2 YFSETQ. CDR3 length: 14 residues.

This chain links TRBV12-1 with TRBJ2-2; the table's D call of TRBD1 was not tested on the DNA. TRBV12-1 is a documented pseudogene. The CDR3 sequence is 16 residues long. CDR3 sequence: CASRCRRDCAIGELFF. In nucleotides, the CDR3 is TGTGCCAGCAGGTGCCGCAGGGATTGTGCGATCGGGGAGCTGTTTTTT.

V is TRBV25-1 and J is TRBJ1-6; 11 bases map to TRBD1. This CDR3 spans 16 amino acids. Germline CDR1 and CDR2: MGHDK and SYGVNS. V shed 4 bases, J shed 7 bases, and the junction held 6 bases outside the gene matches. Written as DNA, the CDR3 is TGTGCCAGCAGTGTCCCGGGACAGGGGGGGAATTCACCCCTCCACTTT. Its protein is CASSVPGQGGNSPLHF.

This clone came up once. The rearrangement uses TRBV28 and TRBJ2-3; D gene uncertain. The V end was cut by 5 bases, the J end by 10 bases, with 13 bases between. Per the germline V gene, CDR1 is MDHEN and CDR2 is SYDVKM. The CDR3 loop spans 12 amino acids. CDR3 in amino acids: CASSQHRNAQYF. CDR3 in DNA: TGTGCCAGCAGTCAACACCGAAATGCGCAGTATTTT.

This chain uses TRBV28 with TRBJ1-5; no firm D call. The CDR3 is 13 residues long. The germline gives CDR1 MDHEN, CDR2 SYDVKM. Trimming left V 6 bases short and J 6 bases short, with 12 bases between. In DNA, the CDR3 is TGTGCCAGCAGCATTAGAGGGTTTCAGCCCCAGCATTTT. Amino acid sequence: CASSIRGFQPQHF.

The chain couples TRBV28 to TRBJ1-5; D is possibly TRBD1 (6 bases). V was pared by 8 bases and J by 8 bases, with 19 bases between. Germline-derived CDR1 and CDR2 are MDHEN and SYDVKM. The CDR3 is made up of 14 amino acids. The CDR3 loop is CASFVQGTGEPQHF. The DNA of the CDR3 is TGTGCCAGCTTTGTACAGGGTACTGGAGAGCCCCAGCATTTT.

The chain is built from TRBV12-5 and TRBJ2-7; 11 bases align to TRBD1. This CDR3 has 18 amino acids. V was clipped by 3 bases and J by 2 bases; unmatched bases: 12. Germline CDR1 LGHNT, CDR2 FRNRAP. The CDR3 spells CASGFKGRDRGGTYEQYF. DNA of the CDR3: TGTGCTAGTGGTTTTAAGGGCCGGGACAGGGGGGGGACCTACGAGCAGTACTTC.

The rearrangement links TRBV11-3 to TRBJ2-3, with D tentatively TRBD2 (6 bases). The CDR3 loop spans 15 amino acids. Germline V CDR1 and CDR2: SGHNT, YENEEA. Trimming shortened V by 1 base and J by 5 bases, and 13 bases separated the two germline ends. The CDR3 sequence: CASSLGVGRGDTQYF. CDR3 coding DNA: TGTGCCAGCAGCTTAGGGGTTGGGCGGGGAGATACGCAGTATTTT. The full variable domain, with the rest looked up from reference TRBV11-3 and TRBJ2-3, is EAGVVQSPRYKIIEKKQPVAFWCNPISGHNTLYWYLQNLGQGPELLIRYENEEAVDDSQLPKDRFSAERLKGVDSTLKIQPAELGDSAVYLCASSLGVGRGDTQYFGPGTRLTVL.